These 9 T cell receptor beta chains share one sample of origin, sequenced in a study of shared T cell receptors in the human thymus. Profiling relied on immunoSEQ multiplex PCR, and the TCRdb table lists in-frame clones only, not all of them. The table has approximately 730,000 clones, over 75% seen once. This same sample was also taken into another study, of human thymus T cells.

Sequencing was performed on thymocytes. The source is a girl in the first two years of life with a congenital heart defect.

The chain carries TRBV15 and TRBJ2-3; possibly TRBD2 for D (5 bases). Trimming took 3 bases from V and 2 from J, leaving 15 bases between them. Per germline, CDR1 LNHNV and CDR2 YYDKDF (reference sequence). The CDR3 is 16 amino acids. The CDR3, as DNA: TGTGCCACCAGCAGTCGGGAAATCGGGCCCACAGATACGCAGTATTTT. Translating it yields CATSSREIGPTDTQYF.

This clone was recorded once. In nucleotides, the CDR3 is TGCGCCAGCAGCTTGGGGGACAGGGTTCCGTGCGGAAACACCATATATTTT. It encodes CASSLGDRVPCGNTIYF. V usage is TRBV5-1 and J usage is TRBJ1-3, with 9 positions matching TRBD1. The germline V gene encodes CDR1 SGHRS and CDR2 YFSETQ. Germline trimming cut 0 bases from V and 4 bases from J; bases unmatched to any gene: 8. The CDR3 extends over 17 amino acids.

J is TRBJ1-2 and V is TRBV4-1; D remains ambiguous. Germline V gene data show CDR1 as MGHRA and CDR2 as YSYEKL. Between the trimmed V and J ends, which lost 0 bases and 1 base, there was a span of 12 bases. This CDR3 contains 16 residues. The CDR3 loop reads CASSQDSKEGNYGYTF. The CDR3 coding sequence is TGCGCCAGCAGCCAAGATTCCAAGGAGGGTAACTATGGCTACACCTTC.

This chain joins TRBV19 and TRBJ2-4; possibly TRBD1 for D (6 bases). V lost 5 bases, J lost 9 bases, and 17 bases lay in between. From germline, CDR1 is LNHDA and CDR2 SQIVND (reference sequence). This CDR3 has 14 amino acids. The CDR3, as DNA: TGTGCCAGTAGTCTCTTCTCGACAGGATCCATTCAGTACTTC. It is translated as CASSLFSTGSIQYF.

The chain is built from TRBV5-4 and TRBJ1-1; D gene ambiguous. The ends were cut back, 5 bases at V and 3 bases at J, with 14 bases in the middle. Germline V gene sequence: CDR1 SGHNT, CDR2 YYREEE (reference sequence). The CDR3 extends over 14 amino acids. The CDR3 DNA is TGTGCCAGCAGACCGTTCCGGAGGGACACTGAAGCTTTCTTT. It specifies CASRPFRRDTEAFF.

J is TRBJ2-1 and V is TRBV30; D is perhaps TRBD1 (5 bases). The CDR3 is 15 residues long. The V gene lost 6 bases and the J gene lost 7 bases, with 22 bases spanning the gap. Germline V lookup: CDR1 GTSNPN, CDR2 SVGIG (reference sequence). The CDR3, as DNA: TGTGCCTGTCTACACCCCCCCCTTGCAGGGAATGAGCAGTTCTTC. Protein: CACLHPPLAGNEQFF.

The CDR3 DNA sequence: TGTGCCAGCAGTTACGGCTCCCGAGGGAACATTCAGTACTTC. It is translated as CASSYGSRGNIQYF. The V call is TRBV6-5, the J call TRBJ2-4; possible D gene TRBD2, 5 bases. V lost 2 bases to trimming and J lost 7 bases, with 12 bases between them. This CDR3 is 14 amino acids long. Germline CDR1 MNHEY, CDR2 SVGAGI.

This clone appeared once. The V and J genes are TRBV15 and TRBJ2-4, with a weak D call TRBD2 (8 bases). Looked up from germline, CDR1 is LNHNV and CDR2 is YYDKDF (reference sequence). This CDR3 contains 19 residues. V lost 6 bases, J lost 3 bases, and 27 bases lay in between. The CDR3: CATSPGGSGARIGKNIQYF. CDR3 DNA: TGTGCCACCAGTCCAGGGGGTAGCGGGGCAAGAATAGGCAAAAACATTCAGTACTTC.

For this clone: The junction departs from the called germline gene at one end, perhaps through a read error. V is TRBV5-5 and J is TRBJ2-5, with 9 bases fitting TRBD1. Germline V lookup: CDR1 SGHKS, CDR2 YYEKEE (reference sequence). This CDR3 is 17 amino acids long. DNA of the CDR3: TGTGCCAGCAGCCTACGTCATCCCCCGGGACAGGGAAAGCCCAAGAACTTC. It codes for CASSLRHPPGQGKPKNF.